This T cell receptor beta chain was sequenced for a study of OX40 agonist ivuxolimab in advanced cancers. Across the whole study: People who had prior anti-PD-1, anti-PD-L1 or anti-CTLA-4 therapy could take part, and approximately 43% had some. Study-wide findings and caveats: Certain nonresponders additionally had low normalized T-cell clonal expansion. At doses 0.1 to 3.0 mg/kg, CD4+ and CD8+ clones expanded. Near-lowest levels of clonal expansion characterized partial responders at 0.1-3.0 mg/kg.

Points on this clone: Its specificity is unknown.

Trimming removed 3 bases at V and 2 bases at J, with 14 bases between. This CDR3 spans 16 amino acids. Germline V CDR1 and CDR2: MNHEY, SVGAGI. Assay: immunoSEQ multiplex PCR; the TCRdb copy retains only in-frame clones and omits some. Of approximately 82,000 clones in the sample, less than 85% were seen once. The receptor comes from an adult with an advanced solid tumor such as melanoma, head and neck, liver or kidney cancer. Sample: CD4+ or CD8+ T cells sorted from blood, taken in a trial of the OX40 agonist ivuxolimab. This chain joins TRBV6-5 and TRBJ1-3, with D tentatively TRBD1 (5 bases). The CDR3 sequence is CASSYTSREPGNTIYF. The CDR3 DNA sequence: TGTGCCAGCAGTTATACCTCCAGGGAACCTGGAAACACCATATATTTT.